Listed below are T cell receptor beta chains from one sample, sequenced in a study of CD8+CD57+ T cells in acquired aplastic anemia. TCRdb analysed the reads with MiXCR anew, one entry per CDR3 protein. The sample records 100,000 to 150,000 distinct CDR3 sequences, 48% being singletons. The sample consisted of sorted CD4+, CD8+, or CD8+CD57+ T cells (not recorded which) from PBMCs. Every receptor here comes from a human donor in good health, serving as a control. Each CDR3 is given with its conserved first and last residue. A D gene is named only where the DNA matches it firmly. Size values are once, few and many counts, or a class for expanded clones, and some rows have none.

V gene: TRBV7-6; J gene: TRBJ2-1; clone size: .; D gene: .; CDR3 protein: CASSYQSYNEQFF; CDR3 DNA: TGTGCCAGCAGCTACCAATCCTACAATGAGCAGTTCTTC
V gene: TRBV29-1; J gene: TRBJ2-5; clone size: .; D gene: .; CDR3 protein: CSVYAAGWSETQYF; CDR3 DNA: TGCAGCGTTTACGCGGCGGGGTGGTCGGAGACCCAGTACTTC
V gene: TRBV29-1; J gene: TRBJ1-1; clone size: .; D gene: .; CDR3 protein: CSCGTENTEAFF; CDR3 DNA: TGCAGCTGCGGGACTGAGAACACTGAAGCTTTCTTT
V gene: TRBV3-1; J gene: TRBJ2-7; clone size: .; D gene: TRBD1; CDR3 protein: CASSRGTGVGQYF; CDR3 DNA: TGTGCCAGCAGCCGGGGGACAGGGGTCGGCCAGTACTTC
V gene: TRBV7-9; J gene: TRBJ1-1; clone size: many; D gene: TRBD1; CDR3 protein: CASSPGTAMNTEAFF; CDR3 DNA: TGTGCCAGCAGCCCCGGGACAGCGATGAACACTGAAGCTTTCTTT
V gene: TRBV11-1; J gene: TRBJ2-3; clone size: .; D gene: .; CDR3 protein: CASSPRGAETDTQYF; CDR3 DNA: TGTGCCAGCAGCCCGAGGGGGGCAGAGACAGATACGCAGTATTTT
V gene: TRBV5-6; J gene: TRBJ2-1; clone size: .; D gene: .; CDR3 protein: CASSLGGYNEQLF; CDR3 DNA: TGTGCCAGCAGCTTGGGGGGCTACAATGAGCAGCTCTTC
V gene: TRBV7-6; J gene: TRBJ2-2; clone size: many; D gene: TRBD1; CDR3 protein: CASSSRQGFTGELFF; CDR3 DNA: TGTGCCAGCAGCTCCCGACAGGGCTTCACCGGGGAGCTGTTTTTT
V gene: TRBV20-1; J gene: TRBJ2-5; clone size: many; D gene: .; CDR3 protein: CSAAQTVRETQYF; CDR3 DNA: TGCAGTGCGGCTCAGACAGTGCGAGAGACCCAGTACTTC
V gene: TRBV29-1; J gene: TRBJ1-2; clone size: .; D gene: TRBD1; CDR3 protein: CSVRLAGGNYGYTF; CDR3 DNA: TGCAGCGTTCGATTGGCAGGGGGAAACTATGGCTACACCTTC
V gene: TRBV2; J gene: TRBJ2-3; clone size: few; D gene: TRBD2; CDR3 protein: CASSEALLAGAADTQYF; CDR3 DNA: TGTGCCAGCAGTGAAGCCCTACTAGCGGGAGCTGCAGATACGCAGTATTTT
V gene: TRBV7-2; J gene: TRBJ1-2; clone size: .; D gene: .; CDR3 protein: CASSLSPGGRGYTF; CDR3 DNA: TGTGCCAGCAGCTTATCTCCCGGCGGGAGAGGCTACACCTTC
V gene: TRBV19; J gene: TRBJ1-6; clone size: .; D gene: .; CDR3 protein: CASSTGQRYNSPLHF; CDR3 DNA: TGTGCCAGTAGTACTGGACAACGCTATAATTCACCCCTCCACTTT
V gene: TRBV10-1; J gene: TRBJ2-7; clone size: few; D gene: .; CDR3 protein: CASSERGIPYEQYF; CDR3 DNA: TGCGCCAGCAGTGAGAGAGGGATTCCCTACGAGCAGTACTTC
V gene: TRBV3-1; J gene: TRBJ1-1; clone size: few; D gene: .; CDR3 protein: CASSQERGGLRAEAFF; CDR3 DNA: TGTGCCAGCAGCCAAGAAAGGGGAGGGCTTAGGGCTGAAGCTTTCTTT
V gene: TRBV6-5; J gene: TRBJ1-2; clone size: many; D gene: TRBD1; CDR3 protein: CASSSDRGLGYTF; CDR3 DNA: TGTGCCAGCAGTTCGGACAGGGGGCTTGGCTACACCTTC
V gene: TRBV3-1; J gene: TRBJ2-5; clone size: many; D gene: .; CDR3 protein: CASRRTLEQETQYF; CDR3 DNA: TGTGCCAGCAGACGGACACTCGAACAAGAGACCCAGTACTTC
V gene: TRBV12-3/TRBV12-4; J gene: TRBJ1-2; clone size: .; D gene: .; CDR3 protein: CASSPGMNYGYTF; CDR3 DNA: TGTGCCAGCAGTCCCGGGATGAACTATGGCTACACCTTC
V gene: TRBV7-2; J gene: TRBJ1-4; clone size: many; D gene: .; CDR3 protein: CASSFFLSEKLFF; CDR3 DNA: TGTGCCAGCAGCTTCTTTCTTTCGGAAAAACTGTTTTTT
V gene: TRBV9; J gene: TRBJ2-5; clone size: many; D gene: TRBD2; CDR3 protein: CASSSRPGGGGETQYF; CDR3 DNA: TGTGCCAGCAGCTCCCGACCGGGGGGGGGAGGAGAGACCCAGTACTTC
V gene: TRBV9; J gene: TRBJ2-3; clone size: many; D gene: TRBD2; CDR3 protein: CASNLAGGSTDTQYF; CDR3 DNA: TGTGCCAGCAACTTAGCGGGGGGGAGCACAGATACGCAGTATTTT
V gene: TRBV5-6; J gene: TRBJ2-5; clone size: many; D gene: .; CDR3 protein: CASSFSETQYF; CDR3 DNA: TGTGCCAGCAGCTTCTCCGAGACCCAGTACTTC
V gene: TRBV2; J gene: TRBJ2-6; clone size: .; D gene: .; CDR3 protein: CASSEVVRVGGANVLTF; CDR3 DNA: TGTGCCAGCAGTGAAGTGGTCAGGGTGGGTGGGGCCAACGTCCTGACTTTC
V gene: TRBV12-3/TRBV12-4; J gene: TRBJ2-5; clone size: many; D gene: .; CDR3 protein: CASREGTGTETQYF; CDR3 DNA: TGTGCCAGCAGGGAGGGTACAGGGACCGAGACCCAGTACTTC
V gene: TRBV7-6; J gene: TRBJ1-1; clone size: few; D gene: .; CDR3 protein: CASSLSGSTEAFF; CDR3 DNA: TGTGCCAGCAGCTTGTCGGGAAGCACTGAAGCTTTCTTT
V gene: TRBV13; J gene: TRBJ2-7; clone size: .; D gene: .; CDR3 protein: CASSLLWLNDEQYF; CDR3 DNA: TGTGCCAGCAGCTTGTTGTGGCTAAATGACGAGCAGTACTTC
V gene: TRBV7-2; J gene: TRBJ2-3; clone size: few; D gene: .; CDR3 protein: CASSQQGTDTQYF; CDR3 DNA: TGTGCTAGCAGTCAACAGGGAACAGATACGCAGTATTTT
V gene: TRBV11-1; J gene: TRBJ2-1; clone size: many; D gene: TRBD2; CDR3 protein: CASSLGATSGGANEQFF; CDR3 DNA: TGTGCCAGCAGCTTAGGAGCGACTAGCGGGGGGGCCAATGAGCAGTTCTTC
V gene: TRBV19; J gene: TRBJ1-2; clone size: .; D gene: .; CDR3 protein: CASSPGGSRGYTF; CDR3 DNA: TGTGCCAGTAGCCCTGGGGGGTCTCGTGGCTACACCTTC
V gene: TRBV11-2; J gene: TRBJ2-7; clone size: many; D gene: .; CDR3 protein: CASSLGRGAKAYEQYF; CDR3 DNA: TGTGCCAGCAGCTTAGGTCGGGGGGCCAAGGCCTACGAGCAGTACTTC
V gene: TRBV7-2; J gene: TRBJ2-5; clone size: .; D gene: .; CDR3 protein: CASSYDRRETQYF; CDR3 DNA: TGTGCCAGCAGCTATGACAGGCGAGAGACCCAGTACTTC
V gene: TRBV5-4; J gene: TRBJ2-3; clone size: many; D gene: TRBD1; CDR3 protein: CASSLQGAGDTQYF; CDR3 DNA: TGTGCCAGCAGCTTACAGGGGGCGGGAGATACGCAGTATTTT
V gene: TRBV7-2; J gene: TRBJ1-2; clone size: .; D gene: .; CDR3 protein: CASSLPGRYGYTF; CDR3 DNA: TGTGCCAGCAGCTTACCTGGGCGCTATGGCTACACCTTC
V gene: TRBV12-3/TRBV12-4; J gene: TRBJ2-7; clone size: few; D gene: TRBD2; CDR3 protein: CASILAGEQYF; CDR3 DNA: TGTGCCAGCATCCTAGCGGGAGAGCAGTACTTC
V gene: TRBV5-1; J gene: TRBJ1-6; clone size: .; D gene: TRBD1; CDR3 protein: CASSSDRGLNSPLHF; CDR3 DNA: TGCGCCAGCAGCTCGGACAGGGGCCTTAATTCACCCCTCCACTTT
V gene: TRBV29-1; J gene: TRBJ1-1; clone size: few; D gene: .; CDR3 protein: CSVGHSNTEAFF; CDR3 DNA: TGCAGCGTTGGACATTCGAACACTGAAGCTTTCTTT
V gene: TRBV5-4; J gene: TRBJ1-2; clone size: .; D gene: TRBD1; CDR3 protein: CASSSEGTGPNYGYTF; CDR3 DNA: TGTGCCAGCAGCTCCGAGGGGACAGGGCCTAACTATGGCTACACCTTC
V gene: TRBV7-9; J gene: TRBJ1-6; clone size: many; D gene: .; CDR3 protein: CASSLGGSGNSPLHF; CDR3 DNA: TGTGCCAGCAGCTTAGGAGGTAGCGGTAATTCACCCCTCCACTTT
V gene: TRBV11-2; J gene: TRBJ1-3; clone size: many; D gene: .; CDR3 protein: CASSLEGSSGNTIYF; CDR3 DNA: TGTGCCAGCAGCTTAGAAGGGAGCTCTGGAAACACCATATATTTT
V gene: TRBV11-3; J gene: TRBJ2-4; clone size: few; D gene: .; CDR3 protein: CARRSHPGPKNIQYF; CDR3 DNA: TGTGCCCGCAGATCTCATCCGGGACCCAAAAACATTCAGTACTTC
V gene: TRBV12-3/TRBV12-4; J gene: TRBJ1-2; clone size: .; D gene: .; CDR3 protein: CASSRPGDAANYGYTF; CDR3 DNA: TGTGCCAGCAGTCGCCCCGGGGACGCCGCTAACTATGGCTACACCTTC
V gene: TRBV19; J gene: TRBJ1-5; clone size: many; D gene: .; CDR3 protein: CASSGWGGQPQHF; CDR3 DNA: TGTGCCAGTAGTGGATGGGGCGGACAGCCCCAGCATTTT
V gene: TRBV11-3; J gene: TRBJ2-7; clone size: many; D gene: .; CDR3 protein: CASSFGGESSYEQYF; CDR3 DNA: TGTGCCAGCAGCTTCGGCGGGGAGAGCTCCTACGAGCAGTACTTC
V gene: TRBV5-4; J gene: TRBJ2-7; clone size: many; D gene: TRBD1; CDR3 protein: CASSSSGTGGPYEQYF; CDR3 DNA: TGTGCCAGCAGCTCATCCGGGACAGGGGGCCCATACGAGCAGTACTTC
V gene: TRBV4-2; J gene: TRBJ2-3; clone size: many; D gene: TRBD2; CDR3 protein: CASSQDALAGDTQYF; CDR3 DNA: TGTGCCAGCAGCCAAGATGCCCTAGCGGGGGATACGCAGTATTTT
V gene: TRBV2; J gene: TRBJ2-7; clone size: .; D gene: .; CDR3 protein: CASKGGTYAYEQYF; CDR3 DNA: TGTGCCAGCAAAGGAGGGACCTACGCCTACGAGCAGTACTTC
V gene: TRBV29-1; J gene: TRBJ2-7; clone size: .; D gene: TRBD1; CDR3 protein: CSVARQGIYEQYF; CDR3 DNA: TGCAGCGTTGCAAGACAGGGTATCTACGAGCAGTACTTC
V gene: TRBV19; J gene: TRBJ2-7; clone size: .; D gene: .; CDR3 protein: CASSLEGSSYEQYF; CDR3 DNA: TGTGCCAGTAGTCTTGAGGGCAGCTCCTACGAGCAGTACTTC
V gene: TRBV10-3; J gene: TRBJ1-2; clone size: few; D gene: .; CDR3 protein: CAISESGQGYTF; CDR3 DNA: TGTGCCATCAGTGAGTCGGGGCAGGGCTACACCTTC
V gene: TRBV27; J gene: TRBJ1-6; clone size: .; D gene: .; CDR3 protein: CASRRETSPLHF; CDR3 DNA: TGTGCCAGCAGAAGGGAGACTTCACCCCTCCACTTT
V gene: TRBV7-3; J gene: TRBJ2-2; clone size: .; D gene: .; CDR3 protein: CASSLLSGELFF; CDR3 DNA: TGTGCCAGCAGCCTCCTCTCCGGGGAGCTGTTTTTT
V gene: TRBV5-8; J gene: TRBJ1-4; clone size: many; D gene: .; CDR3 protein: CASSFRDGANEKLFF; CDR3 DNA: TGTGCCAGCAGCTTTCGGGACGGAGCTAATGAAAAACTGTTTTTT
V gene: TRBV6-1; J gene: TRBJ2-1; clone size: many; D gene: TRBD1; CDR3 protein: CASSWDRSYNEQFF; CDR3 DNA: TGTGCCAGCAGCTGGGACAGGTCCTACAATGAGCAGTTCTTC
V gene: TRBV19; J gene: TRBJ2-7; clone size: .; D gene: TRBD1; CDR3 protein: CASTPGQGGYEQYF; CDR3 DNA: TGTGCCAGTACCCCGGGACAGGGAGGCTACGAGCAGTACTTC
V gene: TRBV7-9; J gene: TRBJ2-5; clone size: .; D gene: .; CDR3 protein: CASPTLGLETQYF; CDR3 DNA: TGTGCCAGCCCCACACTAGGGCTAGAGACCCAGTACTTC
V gene: TRBV12-3/TRBV12-4; J gene: TRBJ1-3; clone size: .; D gene: .; CDR3 protein: CASSETGLGGNAIYF; CDR3 DNA: TGTGCCAGCAGTGAAACGGGGTTAGGTGGAAACGCCATATATTTT
V gene: TRBV29-1; J gene: TRBJ2-5; clone size: .; D gene: TRBD2; CDR3 protein: CSVNYMTSGQETQYF; CDR3 DNA: TGCAGCGTTAACTACATGACTAGCGGGCAAGAGACCCAGTACTTC